This T cell receptor (beta chain) emerged from a study of tumor-infiltrating lymphocytes in primary liver carcinoma. Between roughly 17 and 30 mg of unsorted bulk tissue served as the source from which RNA and DNA were co-extracted. As for this clonotype: The junction differs from germline at one of its ends, possibly a read error.

The CDR3 is 14 amino acids. The germline V gene encodes CDR1 SGHKS and CDR2 YYEKEE (reference sequence). From roughly 0.45 ug total RNA, TCR beta cDNA was generated with a primer in the constant region. Slightly modified ARM-PCR, run as three nested multiplex PCR rounds, produced the TCR beta libraries. In the first two PCR rounds, TRBV1-TRBV30 forward primers were paired with a C-beta reverse primer, and each round lasted approximately 9 cycles. MiXCR, run by TCRdb on the multiplex PCR reads, gives a single entry per CDR3 protein. The repertoire has around 80,000 distinct CDR3 sequences, 72% of them found once; the top ten carry 19%.

Sequenced: liver tumor tissue from sampling region 1. Subset: tumor region T1, superior pole. This clonotype was sampled from a man aged 40-55 years with primary liver carcinoma and hepatitis B virus infection. The chain carries TRBV5-5 and TRBJ1-1; D not resolved. DNA for the CDR3: TGTGCCAGCAACTTGGTCCCAGAGAACACTGAGGCTTTCTTT. It specifies CASNLVPENTEAFF. The variable domain in full, with the rest retrieved from reference TRBV5-5 and TRBJ1-1, is DAGVTQSPTHLIKTRGQQVTLRCSPISGHKSVSWYQQVLGQGPQFIFQYYEKEERGRGNFPDRFSARQFPNYSSELNVNALLLGDSALYLCASNLVPENTEAFFGQGTRLTVV.